These 7 T cell receptor beta chains share one sample of origin, sequenced in a study of beta chain features in type 1 diabetes. The whole isolated RNA underwent reverse transcription, so sequencing captured expressed TCRB transcripts. TCRdb's copy holds only in-frame clones and misses some; the assay was immunoSEQ multiplex PCR. Here the sample spans under 200,000 clones, 7.5% to 9.5% being singletons. Their recognized antigens are unknown. Study-wide results and caveats: Shortening of TCRB CDR3s, moderate but significant, appeared in all four CD4+ subsets of Type 1 diabetes patients.

Sequencing was performed on central memory CD4+ T cells from blood. These TCRs come from a woman under 30 with type 1 diabetes.

The table lists this clone with a few counts. This chain links TRBV11-2 with TRBJ2-3; 10 bases agree with TRBD2. The junction had 4 bases not matched to a gene; V was cut back by 5 bases and J by 2 bases. The CDR3 is 15 residues long. The germline gives CDR1 SGHAT, CDR2 FQNNGV. CDR3 sequence (DNA): TGTGCCAGCAGCCCACTAGCGGGGAACACAGATACGCAGTATTTT. The encoded protein is CASSPLAGNTDTQYF.

This clone was found a few times. V gene TRBV25-1 combines with J gene TRBJ1-2, with 7 nucleotides matching TRBD1. With 1 base clipped from V and 4 bases from J, the junction kept 6 bases outside the gene matches. CDR3 length equals 15 residues. In germline, CDR1 is MGHDK, CDR2 SYGVNS. The CDR3 bases are TGTGCCAGCAGTGAATCGGACAGGCAATTCTATGGCTACACCTTC. It translates to CASSESDRQFYGYTF.

This clone was counted a few times. The chain couples TRBV5-1 to TRBJ2-7; D uncertain. This CDR3 is built from 11 residues. The V and J ends lost 5 bases and 3 bases respectively, with 6 bases between them. Germline V gene sequence: CDR1 SGHRS, CDR2 YFSETQ. The CDR3 protein is CASRGHYEQYF. The CDR3, as DNA: TGCGCCAGCAGGGGCCACTACGAGCAGTACTTC.

This clone was found a few times. V usage is TRBV28 and J usage is TRBJ2-2; TRBD1 matches 8 bases. Losses at the gene ends were 6 bases for V and 4 bases for J; bases not matched to a gene: 7. Germline CDR1 and CDR2: MDHEN and SYDVKM. The CDR3 contains 15 residues. Written as DNA, the CDR3 is TGTGCCAGCAGACCAGGGGGCGCGGGCACCGGGGAGCTGTTTTTT. It yields the protein CASRPGGAGTGELFF.

The gene calls are TRBV30 and TRBJ2-7; D remains unclear. Germline CDR1 is GTSNPN and CDR2 is SVGIG (reference sequence). Trimming shortened V by 2 bases and J by 6 bases, and 8 bases separated the two germline ends. The CDR3 sequence is 11 residues long. The CDR3 spells CAWSSGAEQYF. The CDR3 DNA follows: TGTGCCTGGAGTTCGGGTGCCGAGCAGTACTTC.

This clone was detected a few times. The chain joins TRBV28 to TRBJ2-7, with a weak D call TRBD1 (5 bases). Trimming shortened V by 3 bases and J by 7 bases, and 13 bases separated the two germline ends. In germline, CDR1 is MDHEN, CDR2 SYDVKM. The CDR3 has 13 residues. In DNA, the CDR3 is TGTGCCAGCAGTTTCGGGCCTAAGGGGGAGCAGTACTTC. Protein product: CASSFGPKGEQYF. Full variable domain (outside the CDR3, taken from reference TRBV28 and TRBJ2-7): DVKVTQSSRYLVKRTGEKVFLECVQDMDHENMFWYRQDPGLGLRLIYFSYDVKMKEKGDIPEGYSVSREKKERFSLILESASTNQTSMYLCASSFGPKGEQYFGPGTRLTVT.

This clone was seen more than once but under ten times. Its ends do not fully match the called genes, so a read error is possible. The chain uses TRBV6-6 and TRBJ1-2; D is possibly TRBD1 (5 bases). This CDR3 region has 14 residues. CDR1 MNHNY and CDR2 SVGAGI come from the germline V gene (reference sequence). The CDR3 loop reads CAISAAGANYGYTF. In DNA, the CDR3 is TGTGCCATCAGTGCAGCGGGGGCTAACTATGGCTACACCTTC.